These T cell receptor beta chains were read from a single sample in a study of T cells in Graves' hyperthyroidism and ophthalmopathy. TCRdb reprocessed the multiplex PCR reads with MiXCR, giving one entry per CDR3 protein. The table records around 620,000 distinct CDR3 sequences, just over 45% of them present only once. Sequencing was carried out using peripheral blood or thyroid tissue (not recorded which). These receptor sequences come from an adult woman with Graves' disease, either hyperthyroidism or ophthalmopathy (not recorded which). Both conserved end residues are part of each CDR3. The D gene is left open where the match is weak. Clone size is given for some rows only: seen once, a few or many times, or a class if the clone is expanded.

abundance: many
j_gene: TRBJ2-5
d_gene: TRBD2
v_gene: TRBV6-1
CDR3aa: CASRDPGTSGEETQYF
CDR3nt: TGTGCCAGCAGGGATCCCGGGACTAGCGGAGAAGAGACCCAGTACTTC

abundance: many
j_gene: TRBJ1-4
d_gene: .
v_gene: TRBV7-9
CDR3aa: CASSRQKKKLFF
CDR3nt: TGTGCCAGCAGCCGTCAGAAGAAAAAACTGTTTTTT

abundance: once
j_gene: TRBJ2-2
d_gene: .
v_gene: TRBV14
CDR3aa: CASSQGGWYTGELFF
CDR3nt: TGTGCCAGCAGCCAAGGGGGTTGGTACACCGGGGAGCTGTTTTTT

abundance: few
j_gene: TRBJ2-2
d_gene: .
v_gene: TRBV7-2
CDR3aa: CASSLQGSGELFF
CDR3nt: TGTGCCAGCAGCTTACAGGGATCAGGGGAGCTGTTTTTT

abundance: .
j_gene: TRBJ2-3
d_gene: TRBD2
v_gene: TRBV7-3
CDR3aa: CASSPGGERTDTQYF
CDR3nt: TGTGCCAGCAGCCCGGGGGGGGAGCGGACAGATACGCAGTATTTT

abundance: many
j_gene: TRBJ1-1
d_gene: .
v_gene: TRBV29-1
CDR3aa: CSVDADEAFF
CDR3nt: TGCAGCGTTGATGCAGACGAAGCTTTCTTT

abundance: few
j_gene: TRBJ2-7
d_gene: .
v_gene: TRBV30
CDR3aa: CAWSQGQYEQYF
CDR3nt: TGTGCCTGGAGTCAAGGACAGTACGAGCAGTACTTC

abundance: few
j_gene: TRBJ1-2
d_gene: .
v_gene: TRBV19
CDR3aa: CASSPRAGFGYTF
CDR3nt: TGTGCCAGTAGTCCCCGTGCTGGGTTTGGCTACACCTTC

abundance: few
j_gene: TRBJ2-7
d_gene: TRBD1
v_gene: TRBV7-9
CDR3aa: CASSQGVADPPYEQYF
CDR3nt: TGTGCCAGCAGCCAGGGGGTGGCGGATCCCCCCTACGAGCAGTACTTC

abundance: .
j_gene: TRBJ2-7
d_gene: .
v_gene: TRBV7-9
CDR3aa: CASSLVSDSYEQYF
CDR3nt: TGTGCCAGCAGCTTAGTTTCGGATTCCTACGAGCAGTACTTC

abundance: many
j_gene: TRBJ1-5
d_gene: .
v_gene: TRBV15
CDR3aa: CATSRDGQPGRGYSNQPQHF
CDR3nt: TGTGCCACCAGCAGAGATGGGCAACCGGGAAGGGGATACAGCAATCAGCCCCAGCATTTT

abundance: many
j_gene: TRBJ2-7
d_gene: TRBD1
v_gene: TRBV5-1
CDR3aa: CASGRDRPHEQYF
CDR3nt: TGCGCCAGCGGCCGGGACAGGCCCCACGAGCAGTACTTC

abundance: .
j_gene: TRBJ1-6
d_gene: TRBD1
v_gene: TRBV29-1
CDR3aa: CSVAWDRDSPLHF
CDR3nt: TGCAGCGTAGCCTGGGACAGGGATTCACCCCTCCACTTT

abundance: many
j_gene: TRBJ1-3
d_gene: TRBD1
v_gene: TRBV7-8
CDR3aa: CASSLGQILSGNTIYF
CDR3nt: TGTGCCAGCAGCTTGGGACAGATCCTCTCTGGAAACACCATATATTTT

abundance: many
j_gene: TRBJ1-5
d_gene: .
v_gene: TRBV6-6
CDR3aa: CASSTGEGGWSNQPQHF
CDR3nt: TGTGCCAGCAGTACCGGCGAGGGAGGGTGGAGCAATCAGCCCCAGCATTTT

abundance: many
j_gene: TRBJ1-1
d_gene: TRBD1
v_gene: TRBV12-3/TRBV12-4
CDR3aa: CASSDRGNTEAFF
CDR3nt: TGTGCCAGCAGCGACAGGGGGAACACTGAAGCTTTCTTT

abundance: .
j_gene: TRBJ1-2
d_gene: TRBD1
v_gene: TRBV19
CDR3aa: CASRKPGQDYGYTF
CDR3nt: TGTGCCAGTAGAAAACCGGGACAGGACTATGGCTACACCTTC

abundance: .
j_gene: TRBJ1-6
d_gene: .
v_gene: TRBV9
CDR3aa: CASSLLDGNSPLHF
CDR3nt: TGTGCCAGCAGCCTCCTGGATGGTAATTCACCCCTCCACTTT

abundance: .
j_gene: TRBJ2-7
d_gene: TRBD1
v_gene: TRBV7-9
CDR3aa: CASSTYRTGGSEQYF
CDR3nt: TGTGCCAGCAGCACCTATCGGACAGGGGGCTCCGAGCAGTACTTC

abundance: .
j_gene: TRBJ1-3
d_gene: .
v_gene: TRBV10-3
CDR3aa: CAISEEGMMETIYF
CDR3nt: TGTGCCATCAGTGAGGAGGGGATGATGGAGACCATATATTTT

abundance: .
j_gene: TRBJ2-7
d_gene: .
v_gene: TRBV19
CDR3aa: CASSIDRYDHDEQYF
CDR3nt: TGTGCCAGTAGTATAGATCGGTACGATCACGATGAGCAGTACTTC

abundance: .
j_gene: TRBJ1-1
d_gene: TRBD1
v_gene: TRBV20-1
CDR3aa: CSARPTGKNTEAFF
CDR3nt: TGCAGTGCTAGACCGACAGGGAAGAACACTGAAGCTTTCTTT

abundance: many
j_gene: TRBJ2-7
d_gene: TRBD2
v_gene: TRBV6-2/TRBV6-3
CDR3aa: CASTLSGRVDEQYF
CDR3nt: TGTGCCAGCACTTTGAGCGGGAGAGTCGACGAGCAGTACTTC

abundance: .
j_gene: TRBJ2-2
d_gene: TRBD1
v_gene: TRBV20-1
CDR3aa: CSARRTGDAGELFF
CDR3nt: TGCAGTGCTAGACGGACAGGGGATGCCGGGGAGCTGTTTTTT

abundance: .
j_gene: TRBJ1-1
d_gene: TRBD1
v_gene: TRBV7-9
CDR3aa: CASSSLGQGNTEAFF
CDR3nt: TGTGCCAGCAGCAGCCTTGGACAGGGGAACACTGAAGCTTTCTTT

abundance: .
j_gene: TRBJ2-5
d_gene: TRBD2
v_gene: TRBV7-8
CDR3aa: CASSLAGAGKETQYF
CDR3nt: TGTGCCAGCAGCTTAGCTGGAGCGGGGAAGGAGACCCAGTACTTC

abundance: few
j_gene: TRBJ1-5
d_gene: .
v_gene: TRBV7-9
CDR3aa: CASSFRTSQPQHF
CDR3nt: TGTGCCAGCAGTTTCCGTACCAGTCAGCCCCAGCATTTT

abundance: many
j_gene: TRBJ2-2
d_gene: .
v_gene: TRBV29-1
CDR3aa: CSVVDTTNTGELFF
CDR3nt: TGCAGCGTTGTCGACACGACAAACACCGGGGAGCTGTTTTTT

abundance: .
j_gene: TRBJ2-7
d_gene: .
v_gene: TRBV20-1
CDR3aa: CSARVPGSTYEQYF
CDR3nt: TGCAGTGCTAGAGTCCCAGGTTCCACCTACGAGCAGTACTTC

abundance: .
j_gene: TRBJ1-1
d_gene: .
v_gene: TRBV6-1
CDR3aa: CASSTGGENEAFF
CDR3nt: TGTGCCAGCAGTACCGGGGGGGAGAATGAAGCTTTCTTT

abundance: many
j_gene: TRBJ1-1
d_gene: .
v_gene: TRBV14
CDR3aa: CASSPPGVMTEAFF
CDR3nt: TGTGCCAGCAGCCCTCCGGGGGTTATGACTGAAGCTTTCTTT

abundance: .
j_gene: TRBJ2-7
d_gene: .
v_gene: TRBV29-1
CDR3aa: CSVGVGYEQYF
CDR3nt: TGCAGCGTTGGTGTAGGTTACGAGCAGTACTTC

abundance: many
j_gene: TRBJ1-1
d_gene: TRBD1
v_gene: TRBV5-1
CDR3aa: CASSIGQVTEAFF
CDR3nt: TGCGCCAGCAGCATAGGACAGGTCACTGAAGCTTTCTTT